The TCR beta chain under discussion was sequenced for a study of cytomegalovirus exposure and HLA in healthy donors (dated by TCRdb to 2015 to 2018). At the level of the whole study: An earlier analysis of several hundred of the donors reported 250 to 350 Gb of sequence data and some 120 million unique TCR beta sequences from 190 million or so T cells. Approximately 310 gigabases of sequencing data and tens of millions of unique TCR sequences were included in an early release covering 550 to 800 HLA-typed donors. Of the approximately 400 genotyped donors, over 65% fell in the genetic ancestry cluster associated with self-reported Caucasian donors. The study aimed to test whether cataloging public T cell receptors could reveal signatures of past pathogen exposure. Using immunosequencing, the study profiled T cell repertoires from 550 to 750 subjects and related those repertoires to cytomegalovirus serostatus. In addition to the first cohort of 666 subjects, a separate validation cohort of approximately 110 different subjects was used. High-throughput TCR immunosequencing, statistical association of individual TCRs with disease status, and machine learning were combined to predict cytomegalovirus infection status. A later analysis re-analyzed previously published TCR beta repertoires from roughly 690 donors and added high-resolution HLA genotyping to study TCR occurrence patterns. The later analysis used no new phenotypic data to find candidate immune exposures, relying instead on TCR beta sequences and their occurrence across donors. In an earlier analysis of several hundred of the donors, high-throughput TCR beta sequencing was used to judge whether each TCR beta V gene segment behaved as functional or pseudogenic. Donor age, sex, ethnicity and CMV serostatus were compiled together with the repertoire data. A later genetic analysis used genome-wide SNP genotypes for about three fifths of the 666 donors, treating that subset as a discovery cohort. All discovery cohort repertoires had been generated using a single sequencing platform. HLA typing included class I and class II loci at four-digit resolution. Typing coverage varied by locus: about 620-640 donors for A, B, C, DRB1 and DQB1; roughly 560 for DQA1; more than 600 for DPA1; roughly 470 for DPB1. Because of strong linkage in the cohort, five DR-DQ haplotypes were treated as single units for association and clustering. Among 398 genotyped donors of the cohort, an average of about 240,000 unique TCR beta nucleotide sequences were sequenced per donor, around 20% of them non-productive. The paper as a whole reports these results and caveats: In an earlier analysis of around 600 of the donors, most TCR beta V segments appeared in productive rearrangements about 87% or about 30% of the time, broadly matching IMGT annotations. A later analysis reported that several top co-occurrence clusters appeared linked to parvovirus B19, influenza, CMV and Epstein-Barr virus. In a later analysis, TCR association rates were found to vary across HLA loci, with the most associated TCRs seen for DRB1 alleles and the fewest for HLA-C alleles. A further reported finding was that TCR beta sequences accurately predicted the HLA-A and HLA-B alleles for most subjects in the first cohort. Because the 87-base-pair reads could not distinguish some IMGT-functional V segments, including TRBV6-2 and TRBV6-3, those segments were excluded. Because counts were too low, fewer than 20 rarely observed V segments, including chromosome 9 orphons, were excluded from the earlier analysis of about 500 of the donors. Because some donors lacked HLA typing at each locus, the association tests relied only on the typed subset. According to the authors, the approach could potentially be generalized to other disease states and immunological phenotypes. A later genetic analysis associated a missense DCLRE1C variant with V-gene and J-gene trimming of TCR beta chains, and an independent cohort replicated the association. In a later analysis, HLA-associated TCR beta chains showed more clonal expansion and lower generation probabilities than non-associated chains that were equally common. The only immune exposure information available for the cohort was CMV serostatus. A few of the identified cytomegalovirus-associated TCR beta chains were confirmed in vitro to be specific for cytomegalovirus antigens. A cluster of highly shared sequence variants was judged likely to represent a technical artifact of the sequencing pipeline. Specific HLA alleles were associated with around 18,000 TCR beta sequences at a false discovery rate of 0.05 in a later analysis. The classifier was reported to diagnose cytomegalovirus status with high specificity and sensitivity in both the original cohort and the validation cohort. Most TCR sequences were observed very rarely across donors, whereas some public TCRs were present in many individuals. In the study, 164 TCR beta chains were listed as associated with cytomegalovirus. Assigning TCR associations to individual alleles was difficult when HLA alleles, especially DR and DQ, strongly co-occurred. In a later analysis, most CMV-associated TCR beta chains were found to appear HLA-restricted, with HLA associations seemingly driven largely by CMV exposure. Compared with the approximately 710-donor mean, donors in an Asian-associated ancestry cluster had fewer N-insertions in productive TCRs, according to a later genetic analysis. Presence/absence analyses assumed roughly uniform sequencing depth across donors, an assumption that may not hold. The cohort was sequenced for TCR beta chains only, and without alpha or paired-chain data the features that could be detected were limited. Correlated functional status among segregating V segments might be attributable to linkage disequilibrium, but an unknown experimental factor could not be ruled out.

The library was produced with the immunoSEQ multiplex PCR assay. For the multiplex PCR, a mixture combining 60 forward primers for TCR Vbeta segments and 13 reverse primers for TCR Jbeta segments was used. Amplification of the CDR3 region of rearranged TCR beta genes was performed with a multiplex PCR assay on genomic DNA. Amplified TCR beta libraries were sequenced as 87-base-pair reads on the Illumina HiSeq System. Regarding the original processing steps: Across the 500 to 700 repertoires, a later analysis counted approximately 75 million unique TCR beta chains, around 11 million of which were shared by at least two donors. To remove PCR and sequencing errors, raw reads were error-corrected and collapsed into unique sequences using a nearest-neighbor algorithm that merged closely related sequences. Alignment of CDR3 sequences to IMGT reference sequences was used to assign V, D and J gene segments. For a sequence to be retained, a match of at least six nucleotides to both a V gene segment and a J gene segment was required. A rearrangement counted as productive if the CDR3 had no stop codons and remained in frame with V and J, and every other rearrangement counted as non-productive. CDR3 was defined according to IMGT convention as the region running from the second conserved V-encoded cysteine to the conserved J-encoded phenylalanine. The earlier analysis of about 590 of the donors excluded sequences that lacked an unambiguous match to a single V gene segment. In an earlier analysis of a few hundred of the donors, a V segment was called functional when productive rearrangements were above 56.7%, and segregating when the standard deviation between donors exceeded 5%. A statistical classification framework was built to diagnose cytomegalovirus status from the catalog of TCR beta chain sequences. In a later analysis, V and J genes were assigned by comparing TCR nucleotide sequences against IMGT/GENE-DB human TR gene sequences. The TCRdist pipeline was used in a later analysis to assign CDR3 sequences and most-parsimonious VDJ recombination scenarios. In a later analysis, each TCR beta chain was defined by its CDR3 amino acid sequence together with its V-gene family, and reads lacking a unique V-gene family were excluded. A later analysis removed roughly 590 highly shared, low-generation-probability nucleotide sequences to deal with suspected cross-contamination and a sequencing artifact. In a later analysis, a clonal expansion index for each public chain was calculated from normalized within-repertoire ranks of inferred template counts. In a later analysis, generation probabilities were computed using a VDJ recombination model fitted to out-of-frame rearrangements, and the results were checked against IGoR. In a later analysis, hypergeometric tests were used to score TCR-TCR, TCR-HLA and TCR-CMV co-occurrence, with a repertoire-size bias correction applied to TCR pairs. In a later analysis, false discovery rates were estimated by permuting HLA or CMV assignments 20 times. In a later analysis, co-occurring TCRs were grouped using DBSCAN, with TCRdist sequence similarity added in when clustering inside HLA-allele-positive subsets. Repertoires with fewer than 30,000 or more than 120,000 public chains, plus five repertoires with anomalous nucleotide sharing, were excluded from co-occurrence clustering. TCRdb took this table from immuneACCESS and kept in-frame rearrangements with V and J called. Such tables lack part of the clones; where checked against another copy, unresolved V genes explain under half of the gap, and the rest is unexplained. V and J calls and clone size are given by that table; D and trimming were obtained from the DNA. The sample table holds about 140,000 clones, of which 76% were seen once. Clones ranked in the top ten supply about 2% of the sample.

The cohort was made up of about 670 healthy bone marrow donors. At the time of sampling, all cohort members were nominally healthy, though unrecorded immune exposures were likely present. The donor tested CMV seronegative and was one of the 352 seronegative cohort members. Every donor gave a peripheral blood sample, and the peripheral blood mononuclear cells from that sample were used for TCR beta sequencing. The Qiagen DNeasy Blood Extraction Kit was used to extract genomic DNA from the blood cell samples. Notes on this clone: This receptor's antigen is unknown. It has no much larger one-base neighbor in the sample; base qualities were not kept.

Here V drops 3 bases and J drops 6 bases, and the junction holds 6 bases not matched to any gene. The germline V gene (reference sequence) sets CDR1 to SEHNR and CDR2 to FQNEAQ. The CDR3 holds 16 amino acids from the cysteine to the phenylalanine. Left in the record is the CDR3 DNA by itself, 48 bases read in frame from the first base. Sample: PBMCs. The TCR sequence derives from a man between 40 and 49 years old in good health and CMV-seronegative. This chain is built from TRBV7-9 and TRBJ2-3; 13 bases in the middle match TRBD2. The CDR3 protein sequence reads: CASSFTSGGVADTQYF. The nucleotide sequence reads TGTGCCAGCAGCTTTACTAGCGGGGGGGTCGCGGATACGCAGTATTTT.